This T cell receptor (beta chain) was recovered during a study of beta chain features in type 1 diabetes. Notes on the study in general: Any PCR bias toward short templates would affect both groups alike. The study found moderately but significantly shorter TCRB CDR3s in all four CD4+ subsets of Type 1 diabetes patients.

This clone was observed a handful of times. Its antigen is unidentified. Naive, central memory, regulatory and stem cell-like memory cells within the CD4+ compartment were sorted using CD45RO/CCR7/CD25/CD127/CD95/CD27. The CDR3 totals 16 residues. V lost 5 bases to trimming and J lost 3 bases; unmatched junction nucleotides: 11. Germline V lookup: CDR1 SGHNT, CDR2 YYREEE (reference sequence). The sequenced template was cDNA made from the entire isolated RNA. Libraries were prepared by immunoSEQ multiplex PCR; TCRdb keeps only in-frame clonotypes and omits some of them. The table includes about 650,000 clones, roughly 12% detected once.

This clonotype was sampled from a man aged 25-45 years with type 1 diabetes. The V gene is TRBV5-4, the J gene TRBJ2-3; 8 nucleotides align to TRBD2. Material: naive CD4+ T cells from blood. The CDR3 bases are TGTGCCAGCAGTCTGGCTAAACTAGCGGAGACAGATACGCAGTATTTT. Its translation: CASSLAKLAETDTQYF.